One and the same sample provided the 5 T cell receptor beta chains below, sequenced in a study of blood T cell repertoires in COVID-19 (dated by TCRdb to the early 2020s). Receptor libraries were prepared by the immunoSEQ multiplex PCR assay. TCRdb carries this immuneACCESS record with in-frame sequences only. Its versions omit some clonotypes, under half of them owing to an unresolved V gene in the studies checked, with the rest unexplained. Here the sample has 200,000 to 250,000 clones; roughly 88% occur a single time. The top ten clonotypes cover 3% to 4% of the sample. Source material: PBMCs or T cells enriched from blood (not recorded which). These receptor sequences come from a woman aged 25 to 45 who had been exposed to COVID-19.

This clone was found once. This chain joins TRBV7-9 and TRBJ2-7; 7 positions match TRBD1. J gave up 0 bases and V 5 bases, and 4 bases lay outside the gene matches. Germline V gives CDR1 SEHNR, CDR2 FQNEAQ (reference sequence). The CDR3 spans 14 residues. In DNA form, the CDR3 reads TGTGCCAGCAGCCCAAACAGGGGCTCCTACGAGCAGTACTTC. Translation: CASSPNRGSYEQYF.

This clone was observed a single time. This CDR3 reads CASSPLPYSATNEKLFF. Here the CDR3 DNA reads TGTGCCAGCTCACCACTACCTTACAGTGCAACTAATGAAAAACTGTTTTTT. The rearrangement joins TRBV18 to TRBJ1-4, with D hard to call. V was trimmed by 1 base and J by 0 bases, leaving 12 bases between them. The germline V gene encodes CDR1 KGHSH and CDR2 LQKENI. The CDR3 loop spans 17 amino acids. The full variable domain, in which reference TRBV18 and TRBJ1-4 provide the parts outside the CDR3, is NAGVMQNPRHLVRRRGQEARLRCSPMKGHSHVYWYRQLPEEGLKFMVYLQKENIIDESGMPKERFSAEFPKEGPSILRIQQVVRGDSAAYFCASSPLPYSATNEKLFFGSGTQLSVL.

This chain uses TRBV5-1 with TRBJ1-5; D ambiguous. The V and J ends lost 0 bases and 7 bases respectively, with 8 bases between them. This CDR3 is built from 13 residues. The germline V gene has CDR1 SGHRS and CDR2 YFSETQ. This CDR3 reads CASSLGNGQPQHF. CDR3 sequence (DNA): TGCGCCAGCAGCTTGGGAAACGGGCAGCCCCAGCATTTT.

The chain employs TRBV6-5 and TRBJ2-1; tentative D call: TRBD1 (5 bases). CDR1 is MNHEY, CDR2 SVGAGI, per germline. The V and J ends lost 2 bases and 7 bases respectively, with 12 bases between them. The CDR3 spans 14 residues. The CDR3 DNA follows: TGTGCCAGCAGTTACAGGGGCATGAGGAATGAGCAGTTCTTC. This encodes CASSYRGMRNEQFF.

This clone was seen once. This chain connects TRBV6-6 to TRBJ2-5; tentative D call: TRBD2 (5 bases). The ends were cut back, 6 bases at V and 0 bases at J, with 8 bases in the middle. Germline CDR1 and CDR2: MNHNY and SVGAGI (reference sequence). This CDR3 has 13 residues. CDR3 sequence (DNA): TGTGCCAGCAGGGGAGATTACCAAGAGACCCAGTACTTC. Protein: CASRGDYQETQYF.